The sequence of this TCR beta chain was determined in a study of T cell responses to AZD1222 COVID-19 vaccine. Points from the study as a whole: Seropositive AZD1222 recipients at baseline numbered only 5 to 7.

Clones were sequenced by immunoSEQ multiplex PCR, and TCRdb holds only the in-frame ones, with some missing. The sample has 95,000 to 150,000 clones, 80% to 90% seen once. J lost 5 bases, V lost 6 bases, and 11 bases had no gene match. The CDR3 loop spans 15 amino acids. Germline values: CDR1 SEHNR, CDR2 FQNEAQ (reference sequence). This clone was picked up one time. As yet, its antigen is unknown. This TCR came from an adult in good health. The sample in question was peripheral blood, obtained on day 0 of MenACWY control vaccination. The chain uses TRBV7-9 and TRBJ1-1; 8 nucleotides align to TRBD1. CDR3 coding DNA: TGTGCCAGCAGGAGAACAGGGACAGGCAAAACTGAAGCTTTCTTT. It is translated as CASRRTGTGKTEAFF.